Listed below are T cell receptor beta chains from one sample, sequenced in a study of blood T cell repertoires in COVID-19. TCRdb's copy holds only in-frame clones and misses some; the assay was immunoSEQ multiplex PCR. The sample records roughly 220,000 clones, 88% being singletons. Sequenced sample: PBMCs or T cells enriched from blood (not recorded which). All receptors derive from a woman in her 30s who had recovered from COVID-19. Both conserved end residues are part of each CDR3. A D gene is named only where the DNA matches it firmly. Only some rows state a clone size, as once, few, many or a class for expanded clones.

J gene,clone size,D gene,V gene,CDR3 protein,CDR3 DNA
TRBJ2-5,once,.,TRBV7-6,CASSPGETQYF,TGTGCCAGCAGCCCCGGGGAGACCCAGTACTTC
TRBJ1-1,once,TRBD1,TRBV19,CASRQGRTLVNTEAFF,TGTGCCAGCAGACAGGGGCGTACCCTCGTGAACACTGAAGCTTTCTTT
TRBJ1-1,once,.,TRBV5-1,CASSLGQGTNTEAFF,TGCGCCAGCAGCTTGGGCCAGGGTACGAACACTGAAGCTTTCTTT
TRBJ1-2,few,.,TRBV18,CASSLQVYGYTF,TGTGCCAGCTCTTTACAGGTCTATGGCTACACCTTC
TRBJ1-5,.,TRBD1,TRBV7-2,CASSLTTGYIGQPQHF,TGTGCCAGCAGCCTGACGACAGGGTATATCGGTCAGCCCCAGCATTTT
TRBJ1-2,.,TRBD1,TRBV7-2,CASSPQWGQGFGYTF,TGTGCCAGCAGCCCCCAATGGGGACAGGGGTTCGGCTACACCTTC
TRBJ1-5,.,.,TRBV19,CASTPGRENQPQHF,TGTGCCAGTACTCCCGGACGGGAGAATCAGCCCCAGCATTTT
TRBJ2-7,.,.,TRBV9,CASSVAAGASYEQYF,TGTGCCAGCAGCGTAGCGGCGGGGGCCTCCTACGAGCAGTACTTC
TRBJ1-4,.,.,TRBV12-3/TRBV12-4,CASSPRLEKLFF,TGTGCCAGCAGTCCACGACTTGAAAAACTGTTTTTT
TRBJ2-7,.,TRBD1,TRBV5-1,CASSPSVGQGDYEQYF,TGCGCCAGCAGCCCGAGCGTGGGACAGGGGGACTACGAGCAGTACTTC
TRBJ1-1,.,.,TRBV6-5,CASSYSGGNTEAFF,TGTGCCAGCAGTTACTCCGGGGGGAACACTGAAGCTTTCTTT
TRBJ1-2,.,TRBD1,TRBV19,CASPSLPPGQRLSYGYTF,TGTGCCAGTCCCTCCCTACCCCCGGGACAGCGACTGTCCTACGGCTACACCTTC
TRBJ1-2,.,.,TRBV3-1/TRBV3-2,CASSQASRTARYTF,TGTGCCAGCAGCCAAGCATCTAGGACAGCTCGCTACACCTTC
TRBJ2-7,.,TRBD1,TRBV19,CASKAGTGAYEQYF,TGTGCCAGTAAGGCGGGGACAGGGGCCTACGAGCAGTACTTC
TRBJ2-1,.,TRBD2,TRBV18,CASSPPPAGGYNEQFF,TGTGCCAGCTCACCACCGCCAGCGGGGGGCTACAATGAGCAGTTCTTC
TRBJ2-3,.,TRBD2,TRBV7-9,CASSLEGLATYTQYF,TGTGCCAGCAGCTTAGAGGGACTAGCCACATATACGCAGTATTTT
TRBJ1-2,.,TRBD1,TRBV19,CASSVTGNYGYTF,TGTGCCAGTAGTGTGACAGGGAACTATGGCTACACCTTC
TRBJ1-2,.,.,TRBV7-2,CASSLEQGYGYTF,TGTGCCAGCAGCTTAGAACAGGGCTATGGCTACACCTTC
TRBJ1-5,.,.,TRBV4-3,CASSQDGGRGEQPQHF,TGCGCCAGCAGCCAAGATGGAGGCAGGGGCGAGCAGCCCCAGCATTTT
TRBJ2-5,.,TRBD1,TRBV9,CASSVVGQGETQYF,TGTGCCAGCAGCGTAGTGGGACAGGGGGAGACCCAGTACTTC
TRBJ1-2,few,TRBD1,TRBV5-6,CASIGRDRAYGYTF,TGTGCCAGCATCGGGAGGGACAGGGCTTATGGCTACACCTTC
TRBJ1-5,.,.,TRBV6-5,CASSYTGNQPQHF,TGTGCCAGCAGTTATACTGGTAATCAGCCCCAGCATTTT
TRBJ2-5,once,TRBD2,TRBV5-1,CASSLGGSGGLQETQYF,TGCGCCAGCAGCTTGGGTGGTAGCGGGGGGCTCCAAGAGACCCAGTACTTC
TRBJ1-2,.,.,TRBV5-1,CASREGANYGYTF,TGCGCCAGCCGCGAGGGAGCTAACTATGGCTACACCTTC
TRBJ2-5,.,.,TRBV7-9,CASSPPGSGIGETQYF,TGTGCCAGCAGCCCCCCGGGGTCGGGGATAGGAGAGACCCAGTACTTC
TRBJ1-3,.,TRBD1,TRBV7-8,CASSRTGGGNTIYF,TGTGCCAGCAGCCGTACAGGGGGTGGAAACACCATATATTTT
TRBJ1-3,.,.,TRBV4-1,CASSQEGHLSGNTIYF,TGCGCCAGCAGCCAAGAGGGACACCTATCTGGAAACACCATATATTTT
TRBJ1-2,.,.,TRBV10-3,CAISEDRGYGYTF,TGTGCCATCAGTGAGGATAGGGGTTATGGCTACACCTTC
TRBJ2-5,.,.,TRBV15,CATSRDFHSSETQYF,TGTGCCACCAGCAGAGATTTTCATAGTTCGGAGACCCAGTACTTC
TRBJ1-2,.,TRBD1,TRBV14,CARGDREDYGYTF,TGTGCCAGGGGGGACAGGGAGGACTATGGCTACACCTTC
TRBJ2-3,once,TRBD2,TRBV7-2,CASSAPSGGTLQDTQYF,TGTGCCAGCAGCGCCCCAAGCGGGGGAACCCTTCAGGATACGCAGTATTTT
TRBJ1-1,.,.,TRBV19,CASSIGQGNTEAFF,TGTGCCAGTAGTATCGGGCAGGGGAACACTGAAGCTTTCTTT
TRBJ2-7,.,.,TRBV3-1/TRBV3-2,CASSHWQTYEQYF,TGTGCCAGCAGCCACTGGCAGACCTACGAGCAGTACTTC
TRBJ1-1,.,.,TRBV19,CASSSGHMNTEAFF,TGTGCCAGTAGCTCGGGACACATGAACACTGAAGCTTTCTTT
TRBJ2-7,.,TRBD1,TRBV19,CASRTGTGSYEQYF,TGTGCCAGTAGGACCGGGACAGGGTCCTACGAGCAGTACTTC
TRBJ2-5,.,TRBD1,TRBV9,CASSVAGTGEETQYF,TGTGCCAGCAGCGTAGCCGGGACAGGGGAAGAGACCCAGTACTTC
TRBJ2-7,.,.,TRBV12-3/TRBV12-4,CASSRGLALEQYF,TGTGCCAGCAGTCGAGGGCTAGCGCTCGAGCAGTACTTC
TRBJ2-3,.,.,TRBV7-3,CASSLEPTDTQYF,TGTGCCAGCAGCTTAGAGCCCACAGATACGCAGTATTTT
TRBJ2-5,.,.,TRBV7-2,CASSLVGRQEETQYF,TGTGCCAGCAGCTTAGTGGGTAGACAGGAAGAGACCCAGTACTTC
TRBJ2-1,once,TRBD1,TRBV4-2,CASSQGDRSSYNEQFF,TGTGCCAGCAGCCAAGGGGACAGGAGCTCCTACAATGAGCAGTTCTTC
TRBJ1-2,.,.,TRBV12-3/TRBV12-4,CASQTVANYGYTF,TGTGCCTCTCAGACTGTAGCTAACTATGGCTACACCTTC